The sample holds one count of the clone carrying this T cell receptor beta chain. What it recognizes is unknown. Germline-derived CDR1 and CDR2 are SQVTM and ANQGSEA. This CDR3 region has 14 residues. The V and J ends lost 5 bases and 4 bases, in that order; junction bases with no gene match: 7. Autoimmune disease history or systemic immunosuppression disqualified patients. Assay used: immunoSEQ multiplex PCR; TCRdb lists only in-frame clones, some missing. Of about 70,000 clones listed, roughly 80% are singletons. The data belong to a study of OX40 agonist ivuxolimab in advanced cancers. Study-wide context: Dose-escalation cases comprised hepatocellular carcinoma, melanoma, renal cell or head and neck cancer.

The study's findings and limits: At 0.1 to 3.0 mg/kg and by week 6, clonal expansion occurred in CD4+ and CD8+ blood T cells.

The input for sequencing was CD4+ or CD8+ T cells sorted from blood, taken in a trial of the OX40 agonist ivuxolimab. The clonotype comes from an adult with an advanced solid tumor such as melanoma, head and neck, liver or kidney cancer. V gene TRBV29-1 combines with J gene TRBJ2-7, with 11 positions matching TRBD1. The CDR3 region is CSVPGQGVEYEQYF. The CDR3 DNA reads as TGCAGCGTTCCGGGACAGGGGGTAGAATACGAGCAGTACTTC.